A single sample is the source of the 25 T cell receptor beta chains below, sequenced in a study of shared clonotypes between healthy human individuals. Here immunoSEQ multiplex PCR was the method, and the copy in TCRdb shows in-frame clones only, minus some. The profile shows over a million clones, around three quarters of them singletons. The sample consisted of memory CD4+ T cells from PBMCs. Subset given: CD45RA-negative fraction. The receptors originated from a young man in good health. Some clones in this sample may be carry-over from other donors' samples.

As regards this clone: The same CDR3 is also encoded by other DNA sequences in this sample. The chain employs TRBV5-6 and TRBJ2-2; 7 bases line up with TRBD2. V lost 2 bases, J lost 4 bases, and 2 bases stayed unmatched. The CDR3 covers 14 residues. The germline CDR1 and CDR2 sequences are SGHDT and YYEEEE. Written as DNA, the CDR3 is TGTGCCAGCAGCTTTCCGGGGGGCACCGGGGAGCTGTTTTTT. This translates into CASSFPGGTGELFF.

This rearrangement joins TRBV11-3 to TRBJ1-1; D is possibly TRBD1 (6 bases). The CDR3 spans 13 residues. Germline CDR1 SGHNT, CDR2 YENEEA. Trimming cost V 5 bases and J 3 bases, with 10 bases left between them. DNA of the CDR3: TGTGCCAGCAGCCCGGACAGAGACACTGAAGCTTTCTTT. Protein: CASSPDRDTEAFF.

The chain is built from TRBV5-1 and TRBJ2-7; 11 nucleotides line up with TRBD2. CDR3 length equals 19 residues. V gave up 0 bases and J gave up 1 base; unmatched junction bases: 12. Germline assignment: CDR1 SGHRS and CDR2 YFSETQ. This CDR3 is CASSLGGQSSGRLSYEQYF. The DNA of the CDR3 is TGCGCCAGCAGCTTGGGGGGACAGTCTAGCGGGAGGTTATCCTACGAGCAGTACTTC.

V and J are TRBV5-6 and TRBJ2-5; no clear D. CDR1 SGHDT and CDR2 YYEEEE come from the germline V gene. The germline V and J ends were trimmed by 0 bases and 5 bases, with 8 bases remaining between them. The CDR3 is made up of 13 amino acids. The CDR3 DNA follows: TGTGCCAGCAGCTTGGCTGGGCCGGAGACCCAGTACTTC. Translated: CASSLAGPETQYF. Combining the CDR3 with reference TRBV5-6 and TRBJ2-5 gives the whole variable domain DAGVTQSPTHLIKTRGQQVTLRCSPKSGHDTVSWYQQALGQGPQFIFQYYEEEERQRGNFPDRFSGHQFPNYSSELNVNALLLGDSALYLCASSLAGPETQYFGPGTRLLVL.

CDR3 region: CASSLYGGNTIYF. DNA of the CDR3: TGCGCCAGCAGCTTGTATGGGGGAAACACCATATATTTT. The chain employs TRBV5-1 and TRBJ1-3, with D uncertain. Germline V gives CDR1 SGHRS, CDR2 YFSETQ. V lost 1 base and J 4 bases, leaving 6 bases between the germline ends. This CDR3 has 13 residues.

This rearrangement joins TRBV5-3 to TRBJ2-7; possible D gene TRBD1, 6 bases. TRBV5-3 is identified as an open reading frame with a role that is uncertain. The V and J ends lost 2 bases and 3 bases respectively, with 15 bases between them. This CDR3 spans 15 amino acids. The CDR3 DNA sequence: TGTGCCAGAAGCTTAAACCCGGGACATTACTACGAGCAGTACTTC. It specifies CARSLNPGHYYEQYF.

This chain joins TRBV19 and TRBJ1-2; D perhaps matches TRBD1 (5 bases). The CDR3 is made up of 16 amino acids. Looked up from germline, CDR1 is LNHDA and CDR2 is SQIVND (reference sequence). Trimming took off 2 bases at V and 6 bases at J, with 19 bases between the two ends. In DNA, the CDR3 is TGTGCCAGTAGTATAAGTAGGGGACGGTGGCTAGATGGCTACACCTTC. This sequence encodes CASSISRGRWLDGYTF.

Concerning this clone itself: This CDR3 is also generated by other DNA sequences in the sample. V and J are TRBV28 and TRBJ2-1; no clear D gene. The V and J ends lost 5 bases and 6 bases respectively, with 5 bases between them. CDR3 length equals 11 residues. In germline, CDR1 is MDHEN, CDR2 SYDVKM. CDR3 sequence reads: CASSLSNEQFF. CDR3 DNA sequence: TGTGCCAGCAGTCTCAGCAATGAGCAGTTCTTC.

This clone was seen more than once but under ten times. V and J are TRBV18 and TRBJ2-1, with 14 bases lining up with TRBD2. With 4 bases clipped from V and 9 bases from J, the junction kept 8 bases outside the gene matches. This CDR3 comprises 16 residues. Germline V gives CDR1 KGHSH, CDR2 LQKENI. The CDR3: CASSLTGTSGSTEQFF. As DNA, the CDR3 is TGTGCCAGCTCACTAACAGGGACTAGCGGGAGTACTGAGCAGTTCTTC. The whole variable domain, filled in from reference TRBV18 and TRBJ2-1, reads NAGVMQNPRHLVRRRGQEARLRCSPMKGHSHVYWYRQLPEEGLKFMVYLQKENIIDESGMPKERFSAEFPKEGPSILRIQQVVRGDSAAYFCASSLTGTSGSTEQFFGPGTRLTVL.

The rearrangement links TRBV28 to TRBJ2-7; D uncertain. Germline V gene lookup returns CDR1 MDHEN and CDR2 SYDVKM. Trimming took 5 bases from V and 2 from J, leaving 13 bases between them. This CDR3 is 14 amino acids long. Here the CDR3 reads CASSPTDGTYEQYF. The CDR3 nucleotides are TGTGCCAGCAGTCCCACGGACGGCACCTACGAGCAGTACTTC.

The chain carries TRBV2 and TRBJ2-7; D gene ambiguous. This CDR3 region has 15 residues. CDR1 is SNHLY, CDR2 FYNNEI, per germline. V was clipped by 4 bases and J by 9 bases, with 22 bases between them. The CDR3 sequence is CASSVGQPILWRQYF. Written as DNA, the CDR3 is TGTGCCAGCAGTGTCGGGCAGCCGATCCTATGGAGGCAGTACTTC.

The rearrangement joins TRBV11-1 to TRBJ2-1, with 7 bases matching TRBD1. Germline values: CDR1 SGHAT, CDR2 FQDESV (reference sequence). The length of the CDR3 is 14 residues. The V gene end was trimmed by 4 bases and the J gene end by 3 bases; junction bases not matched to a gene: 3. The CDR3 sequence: CASSYGTDYNEQFF. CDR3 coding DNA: TGTGCCAGCAGCTACGGGACAGACTACAATGAGCAGTTCTTC.

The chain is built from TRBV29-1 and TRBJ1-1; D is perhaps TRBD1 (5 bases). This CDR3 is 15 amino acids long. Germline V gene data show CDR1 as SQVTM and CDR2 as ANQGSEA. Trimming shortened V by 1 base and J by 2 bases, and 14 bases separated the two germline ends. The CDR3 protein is CSVEALLQANTEAFF. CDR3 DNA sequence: TGCAGCGTTGAAGCTCTGCTACAGGCAAACACTGAAGCTTTCTTT.

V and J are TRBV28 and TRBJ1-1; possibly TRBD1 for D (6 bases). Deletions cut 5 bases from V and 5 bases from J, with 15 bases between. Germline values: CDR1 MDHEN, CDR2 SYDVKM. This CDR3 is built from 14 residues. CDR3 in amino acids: CASSPPARGTEAFF. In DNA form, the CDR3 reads TGTGCCAGCAGTCCCCCGGCCAGGGGAACTGAAGCTTTCTTT.

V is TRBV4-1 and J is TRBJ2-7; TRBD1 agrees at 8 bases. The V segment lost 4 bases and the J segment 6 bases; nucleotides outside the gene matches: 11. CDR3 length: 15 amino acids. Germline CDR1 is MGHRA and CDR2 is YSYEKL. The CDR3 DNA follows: TGCGCCAGCAGCCTCGCATCGGGACAGGTTTTCGAGCAGTACTTC. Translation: CASSLASGQVFEQYF.

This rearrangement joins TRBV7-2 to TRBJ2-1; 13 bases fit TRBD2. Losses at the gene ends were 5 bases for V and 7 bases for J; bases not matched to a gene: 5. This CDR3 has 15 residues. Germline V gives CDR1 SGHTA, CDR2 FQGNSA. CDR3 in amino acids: CASSPWTSGSNEQFF. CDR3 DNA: TGTGCCAGCAGCCCATGGACTAGCGGGAGTAATGAGCAGTTCTTC.

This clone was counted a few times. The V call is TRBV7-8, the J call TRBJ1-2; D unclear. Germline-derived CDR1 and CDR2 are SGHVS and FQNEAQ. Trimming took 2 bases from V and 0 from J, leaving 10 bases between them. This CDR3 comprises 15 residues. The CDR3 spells CASSLMGGTNYGYTF. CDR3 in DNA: TGTGCCAGCAGCTTAATGGGCGGGACTAACTATGGCTACACCTTC.

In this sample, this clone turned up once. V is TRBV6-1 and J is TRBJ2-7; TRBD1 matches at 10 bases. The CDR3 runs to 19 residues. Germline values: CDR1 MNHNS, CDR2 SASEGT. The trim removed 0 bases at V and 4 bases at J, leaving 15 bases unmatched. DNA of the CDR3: TGTGCCAGCAGTGAAGCCCCCGGACCGACCGGGACAGGGGTATACGAGCAGTACTTC. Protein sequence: CASSEAPGPTGTGVYEQYF.

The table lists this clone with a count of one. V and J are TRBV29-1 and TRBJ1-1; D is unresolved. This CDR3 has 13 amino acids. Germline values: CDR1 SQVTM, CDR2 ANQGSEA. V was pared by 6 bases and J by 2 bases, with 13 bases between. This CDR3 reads CSVRSVLNTEAFF. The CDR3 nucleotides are TGCAGCGTCCGCTCAGTGTTAAACACTGAAGCTTTCTTT.

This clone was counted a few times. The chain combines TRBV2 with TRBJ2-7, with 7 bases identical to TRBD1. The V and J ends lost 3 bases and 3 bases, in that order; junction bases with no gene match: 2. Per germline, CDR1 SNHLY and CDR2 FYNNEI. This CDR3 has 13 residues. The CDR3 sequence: CASSDAGGYEQYF. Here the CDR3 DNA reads TGTGCCAGCAGTGACGCAGGGGGCTACGAGCAGTACTTC. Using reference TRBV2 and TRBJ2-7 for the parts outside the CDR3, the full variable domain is EPEVTQTPSHQVTQMGQEVILRCVPISNHLYFYWYRQILGQKVEFLVSFYNNEISEKSEIFDDQFSVERPDGSNFTLKIRSTKLEDSAMYFCASSDAGGYEQYFGPGTRLTVT.

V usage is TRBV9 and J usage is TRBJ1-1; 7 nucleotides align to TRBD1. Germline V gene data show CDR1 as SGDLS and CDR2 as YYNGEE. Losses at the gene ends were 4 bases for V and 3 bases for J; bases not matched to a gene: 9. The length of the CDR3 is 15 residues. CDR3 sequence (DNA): TGTGCCAGCAGCAGGGAGGGGGCAGGGTACACTGAAGCTTTCTTT. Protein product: CASSREGAGYTEAFF.

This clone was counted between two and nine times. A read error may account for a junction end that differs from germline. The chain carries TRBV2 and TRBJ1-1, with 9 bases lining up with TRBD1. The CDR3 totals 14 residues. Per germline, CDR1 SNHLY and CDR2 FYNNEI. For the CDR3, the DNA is TGTGCCAGCAGTGAACGAACAGGGGGCGCCTCCGGGCCCTTT. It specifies CASSERTGGASGPF.

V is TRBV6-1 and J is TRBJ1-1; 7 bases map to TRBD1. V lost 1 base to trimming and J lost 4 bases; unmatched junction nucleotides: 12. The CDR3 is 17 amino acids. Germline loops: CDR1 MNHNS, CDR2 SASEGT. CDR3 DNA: TGTGCCAGCAGTGAAGTGATTGTTGCAGGGGGAGGCACTGAAGCTTTCTTT. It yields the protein CASSEVIVAGGGTEAFF.

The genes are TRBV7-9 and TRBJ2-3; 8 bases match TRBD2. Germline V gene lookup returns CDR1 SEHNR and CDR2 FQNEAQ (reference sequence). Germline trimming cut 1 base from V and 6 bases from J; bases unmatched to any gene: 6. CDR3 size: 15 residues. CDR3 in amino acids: CASSLGSAGADTQYF. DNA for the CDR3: TGTGCCAGCAGCTTAGGGTCAGCGGGAGCCGATACGCAGTATTTT.

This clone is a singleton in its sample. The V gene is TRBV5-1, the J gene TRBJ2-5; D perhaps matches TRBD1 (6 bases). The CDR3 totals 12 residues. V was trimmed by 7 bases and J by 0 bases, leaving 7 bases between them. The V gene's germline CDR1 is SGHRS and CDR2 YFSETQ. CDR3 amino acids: CASGDNQETQYF. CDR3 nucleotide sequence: TGCGCCAGCGGGGACAACCAAGAGACCCAGTACTTC.